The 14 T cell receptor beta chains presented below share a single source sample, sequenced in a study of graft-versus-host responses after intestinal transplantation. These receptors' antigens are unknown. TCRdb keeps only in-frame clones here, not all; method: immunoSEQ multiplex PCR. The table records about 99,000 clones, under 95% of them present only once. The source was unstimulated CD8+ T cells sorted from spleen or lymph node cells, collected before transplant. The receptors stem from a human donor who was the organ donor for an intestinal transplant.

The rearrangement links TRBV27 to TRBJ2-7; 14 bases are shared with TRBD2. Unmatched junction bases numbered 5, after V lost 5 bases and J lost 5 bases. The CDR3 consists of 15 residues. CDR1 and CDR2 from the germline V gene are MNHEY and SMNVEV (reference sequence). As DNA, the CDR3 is TGTGCCAGCAGTGGCCCGGGACTAGCGGGAGACGAGCAGTACTTC. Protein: CASSGPGLAGDEQYF.

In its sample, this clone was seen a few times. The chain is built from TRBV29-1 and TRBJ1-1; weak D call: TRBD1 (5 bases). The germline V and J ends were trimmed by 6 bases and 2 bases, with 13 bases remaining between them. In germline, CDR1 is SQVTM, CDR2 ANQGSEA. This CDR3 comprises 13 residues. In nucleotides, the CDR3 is TGCAGCGTCACTATCGGGGGAAACACTGAAGCTTTCTTT. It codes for CSVTIGGNTEAFF.

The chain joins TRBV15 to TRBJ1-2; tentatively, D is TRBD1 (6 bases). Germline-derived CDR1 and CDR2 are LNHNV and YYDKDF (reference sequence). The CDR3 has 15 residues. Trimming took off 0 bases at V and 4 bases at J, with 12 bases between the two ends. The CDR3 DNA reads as TGTGCCACCAGCAGAGATTATGGACAGATCTATGGCTACACCTTC. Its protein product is CATSRDYGQIYGYTF.

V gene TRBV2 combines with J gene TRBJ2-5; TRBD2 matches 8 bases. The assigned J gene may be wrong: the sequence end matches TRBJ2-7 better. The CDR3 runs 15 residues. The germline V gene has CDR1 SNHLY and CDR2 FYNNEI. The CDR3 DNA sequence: TGTGCCAGCGTTGATATAGCGGGAAATAGCTACGAGCAGTACTTC. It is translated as CASVDIAGNSYEQYF.

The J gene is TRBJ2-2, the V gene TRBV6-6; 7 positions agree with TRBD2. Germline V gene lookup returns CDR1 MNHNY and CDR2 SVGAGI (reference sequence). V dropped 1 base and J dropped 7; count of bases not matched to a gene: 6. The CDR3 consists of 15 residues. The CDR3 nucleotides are TGTGCCAGCAGTTACTGTTCGCGGGAGCACGGGGAGCTGTTTTTT. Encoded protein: CASSYCSREHGELFF.

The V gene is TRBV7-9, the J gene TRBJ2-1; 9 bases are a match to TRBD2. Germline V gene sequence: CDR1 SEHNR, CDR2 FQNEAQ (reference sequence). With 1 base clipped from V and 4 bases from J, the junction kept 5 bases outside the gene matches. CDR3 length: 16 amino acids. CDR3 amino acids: CASSLGTGLAYNEQFF. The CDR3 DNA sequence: TGTGCCAGCAGCTTAGGTACGGGACTAGCTTACAATGAGCAGTTCTTC.

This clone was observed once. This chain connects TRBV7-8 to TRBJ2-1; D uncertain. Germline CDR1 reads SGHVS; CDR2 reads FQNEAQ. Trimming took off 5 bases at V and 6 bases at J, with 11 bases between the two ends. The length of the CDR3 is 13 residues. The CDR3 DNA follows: TGTGCCAGCAGCCAGCTAGAATCCAATGAGCAGTTCTTC. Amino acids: CASSQLESNEQFF.

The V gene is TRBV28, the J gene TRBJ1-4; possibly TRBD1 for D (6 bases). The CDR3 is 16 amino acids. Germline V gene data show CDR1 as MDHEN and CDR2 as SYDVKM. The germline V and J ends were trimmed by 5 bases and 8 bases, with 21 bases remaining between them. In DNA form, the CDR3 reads TGTGCCAGCAGTCAGGGGCCTATCAGGGCGGTCGAAAAACTGTTTTTT. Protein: CASSQGPIRAVEKLFF.

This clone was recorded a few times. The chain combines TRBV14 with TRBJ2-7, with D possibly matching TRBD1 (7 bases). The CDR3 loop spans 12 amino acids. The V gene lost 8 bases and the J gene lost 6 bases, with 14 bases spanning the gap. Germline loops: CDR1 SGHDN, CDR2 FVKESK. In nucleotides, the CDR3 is TGTGCCAGCGGGGGGACAGTTGCCGAGCAGTACTTC. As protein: CASGGTVAEQYF.

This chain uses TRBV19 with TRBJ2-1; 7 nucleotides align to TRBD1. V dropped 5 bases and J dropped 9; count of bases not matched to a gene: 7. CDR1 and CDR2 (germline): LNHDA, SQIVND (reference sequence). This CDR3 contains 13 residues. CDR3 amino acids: CASSLGQTSEQFF. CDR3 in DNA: TGTGCCAGTAGTCTGGGACAGACGTCTGAGCAGTTCTTC.

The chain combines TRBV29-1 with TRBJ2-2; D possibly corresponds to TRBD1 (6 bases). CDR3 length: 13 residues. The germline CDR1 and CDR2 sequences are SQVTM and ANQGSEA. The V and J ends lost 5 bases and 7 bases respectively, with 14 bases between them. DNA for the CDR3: TGCAGCGTTCTGTACAGGGATGACGGGGAGCTGTTTTTT. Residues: CSVLYRDDGELFF.

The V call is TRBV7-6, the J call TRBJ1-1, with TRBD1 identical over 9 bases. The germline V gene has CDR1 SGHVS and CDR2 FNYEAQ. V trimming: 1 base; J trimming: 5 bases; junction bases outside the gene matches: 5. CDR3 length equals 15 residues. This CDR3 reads CASSLGQGVRTEAFF. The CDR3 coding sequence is TGTGCCAGCAGCTTAGGACAGGGGGTAAGGACTGAAGCTTTCTTT.

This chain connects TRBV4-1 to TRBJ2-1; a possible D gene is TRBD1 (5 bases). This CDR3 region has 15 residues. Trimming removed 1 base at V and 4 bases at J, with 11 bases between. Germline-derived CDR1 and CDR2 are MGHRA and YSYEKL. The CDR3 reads CASSQGDSPYNEQFF. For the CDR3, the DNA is TGCGCCAGCAGCCAAGGAGACAGTCCTTACAATGAGCAGTTCTTC.

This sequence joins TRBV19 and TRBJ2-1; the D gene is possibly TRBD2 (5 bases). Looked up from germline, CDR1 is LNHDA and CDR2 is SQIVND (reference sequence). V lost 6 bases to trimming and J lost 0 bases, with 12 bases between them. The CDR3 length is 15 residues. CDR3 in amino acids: CASRIGVSSYNEQFF. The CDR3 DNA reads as TGTGCCAGTAGAATCGGGGTTAGCTCCTACAATGAGCAGTTCTTC. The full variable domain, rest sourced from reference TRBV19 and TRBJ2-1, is DGGITQSPKYLFRKEGQNVTLSCEQNLNHDAMYWYRQDPGQGLRLIYYSQIVNDFQKGDIAEGYSVSREKKESFPLTVTSAQKNPTAFYLCASRIGVSSYNEQFFGPGTRLTVL.